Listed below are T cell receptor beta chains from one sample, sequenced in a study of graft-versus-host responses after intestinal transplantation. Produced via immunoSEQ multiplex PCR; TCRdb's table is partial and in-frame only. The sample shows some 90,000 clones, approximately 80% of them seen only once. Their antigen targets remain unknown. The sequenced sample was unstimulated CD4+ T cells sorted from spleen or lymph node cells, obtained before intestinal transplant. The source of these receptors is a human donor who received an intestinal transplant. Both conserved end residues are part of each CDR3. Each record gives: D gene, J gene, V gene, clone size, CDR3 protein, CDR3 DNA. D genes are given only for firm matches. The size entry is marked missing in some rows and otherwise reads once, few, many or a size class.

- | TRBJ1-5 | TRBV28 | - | CASSLASGSNQPQHF | TGTGCCAGCAGTTTAGCGTCGGGTAGCAATCAGCCCCAGCATTTT
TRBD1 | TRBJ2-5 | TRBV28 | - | CASSLPGQATGTQYF | TGTGCCAGCAGTTTACCGGGACAGGCAACAGGGACCCAGTACTTC
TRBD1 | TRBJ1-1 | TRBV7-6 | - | CASSRQGNTEAFF | TGTGCCAGCAGCCGACAGGGGAACACTGAAGCTTTCTTT
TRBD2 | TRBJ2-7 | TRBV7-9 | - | CASTSGGWNEQYF | TGTGCCAGCACCTCGGGGGGATGGAACGAGCAGTACTTC
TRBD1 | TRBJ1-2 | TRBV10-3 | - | CAISEKGDRNYGYTF | TGTGCCATCAGTGAGAAAGGGGACAGAAACTATGGCTACACCTTC
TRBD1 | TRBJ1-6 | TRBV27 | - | CASSLFSGQESSYNSPLHF | TGTGCCAGCAGTTTATTTTCGGGACAGGAGAGCTCCTATAATTCACCCCTCCACTTT
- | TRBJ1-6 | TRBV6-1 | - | CASRLMGGSPLHF | TGTGCCAGCAGGCTCATGGGGGGATCACCCCTCCACTTT
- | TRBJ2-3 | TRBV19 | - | CASSTTRDTQYF | TGTGCCAGTAGTACCACCCGGGATACGCAGTATTTT
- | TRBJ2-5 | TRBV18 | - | CASSPSEGTQYF | TGTGCCAGCTCACCATCCGAGGGGACCCAGTACTTC
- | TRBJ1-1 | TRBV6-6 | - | CASRSRDNTEAFF | TGTGCCAGCAGAAGTCGGGACAATACTGAAGCTTTCTTT
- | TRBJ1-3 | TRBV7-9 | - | CASSLLNTIYF | TGTGCCAGCAGCTTACTAAACACCATATATTTT
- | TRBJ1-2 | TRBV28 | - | CASIARTGLNYGYTF | TGTGCCAGCATAGCTAGAACTGGACTAAACTATGGCTACACCTTC
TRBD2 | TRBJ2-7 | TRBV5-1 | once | CASSWGTSGSTYEQYF | TGCGCCAGCAGCTGGGGGACTAGCGGGAGTACTTACGAGCAGTACTTC
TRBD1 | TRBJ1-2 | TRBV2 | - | CASRPWQGVYGYTF | TGTGCCAGCAGGCCGTGGCAGGGGGTCTATGGCTACACCTTC
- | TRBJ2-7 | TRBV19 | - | CASSIARGSYEQYF | TGTGCCAGTAGTATAGCTCGGGGCTCCTACGAGCAGTACTTC
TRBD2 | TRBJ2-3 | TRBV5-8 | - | CASSFPSGGADTQYF | TGTGCCAGCAGCTTCCCTAGCGGGGGTGCAGATACGCAGTATTTT
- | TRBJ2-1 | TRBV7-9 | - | CASSGRPSYNEQFF | TGTGCCAGCAGCGGGAGACCTTCCTACAATGAGCAGTTCTTC
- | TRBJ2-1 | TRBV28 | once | CASTGGTVGKGQFF | TGTGCCAGCACTGGGGGGACAGTGGGAAAGGGGCAGTTCTTC
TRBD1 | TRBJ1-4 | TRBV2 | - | CASSSPVGTGGLKLFF | TGTGCCAGCAGTTCGCCCGTAGGGACAGGGGGCTTGAAACTGTTTTTT
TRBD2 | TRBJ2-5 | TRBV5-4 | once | CASSITSGGEETQYF | TGTGCCAGCAGCATCACTAGCGGGGGGGAAGAGACCCAGTACTTC
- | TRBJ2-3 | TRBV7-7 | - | CASSQSAGTDTQYF | TGTGCTAGCAGCCAGTCGGCGGGCACAGATACGCAGTATTTT
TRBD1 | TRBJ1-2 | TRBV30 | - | CAWGTGHNYGYTF | TGTGCCTGGGGGACAGGTCACAACTATGGCTACACCTTC